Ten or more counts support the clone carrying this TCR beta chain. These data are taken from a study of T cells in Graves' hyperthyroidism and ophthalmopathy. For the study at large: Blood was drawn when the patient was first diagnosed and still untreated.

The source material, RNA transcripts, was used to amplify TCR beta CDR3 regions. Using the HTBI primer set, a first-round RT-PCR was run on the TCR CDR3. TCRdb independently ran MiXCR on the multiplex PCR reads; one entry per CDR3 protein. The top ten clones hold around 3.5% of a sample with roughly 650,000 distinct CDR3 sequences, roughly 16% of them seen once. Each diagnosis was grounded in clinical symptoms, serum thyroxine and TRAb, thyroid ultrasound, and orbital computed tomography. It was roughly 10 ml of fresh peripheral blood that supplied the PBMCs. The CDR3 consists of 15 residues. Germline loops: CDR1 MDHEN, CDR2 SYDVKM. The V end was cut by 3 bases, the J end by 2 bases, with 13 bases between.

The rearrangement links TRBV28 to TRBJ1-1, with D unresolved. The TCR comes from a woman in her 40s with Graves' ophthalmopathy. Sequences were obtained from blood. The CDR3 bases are TGTGCCAGCAGTTTTTTGGGTTTCGGAAACACTGAAGCTTTCTTT. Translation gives CASSFLGFGNTEAFF. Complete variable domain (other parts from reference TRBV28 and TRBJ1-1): DVKVTQSSRYLVKRTGEKVFLECVQDMDHENMFWYRQDPGLGLRLIYFSYDVKMKEKGDIPEGYSVSREKKERFSLILESASTNQTSMYLCASSFLGFGNTEAFFGQGTRLTVV.